The 14 T cell receptor beta chains below all came from one sample that was sequenced in a study of shared clonotypes between healthy human individuals. Sequencing used immunoSEQ multiplex PCR; TCRdb keeps in-frame clones, though not all of them. The table lists about 670,000 clones, roughly 78% of them singletons, with under 2% in the top ten. The sample was memory CD4+ T cells sorted from blood. Regarding subset: CD45RA-negative fraction. These receptors all come from a woman under 40 in good health.

The chain has TRBV30 and TRBJ1-3; D call uncertain. Trimming removed 3 bases from V and 0 bases from J, with 15 bases in between. Germline CDR1 and CDR2: GTSNPN and SVGIG (reference sequence). This CDR3 has 16 residues. The CDR3 DNA reads TGTGCCTGGAGCAGGTCTTTGGTGAGCTCTGGAAACACCATATATTTT. This encodes CAWSRSLVSSGNTIYF.

This clone has a single count. J is TRBJ2-1 and V is TRBV2, with D uncertain. Trimming took off 2 bases at V and 6 bases at J, with 17 bases between the two ends. CDR1 is SNHLY and CDR2 is FYNNEI in the germline V gene. This CDR3 spans 16 amino acids. The CDR3 here is CASSESPYSPANEQFF. CDR3 sequence (DNA): TGTGCCAGCAGTGAAAGTCCGTATTCCCCCGCCAATGAGCAGTTCTTC.

The chain joins TRBV9 to TRBJ2-3; 9 bases match TRBD1. The junction had 5 bases not matched to a gene; V was cut back by 3 bases and J by 3 bases. The CDR3 contains 15 residues. Per germline, CDR1 SGDLS and CDR2 YYNGEE. CDR3 region: CASSAQGARTDTQYF. The CDR3 DNA sequence: TGTGCCAGCAGCGCACAGGGGGCGCGGACAGATACGCAGTATTTT.

The chain has TRBV30 and TRBJ1-5, with D hard to call. The CDR3 is made up of 17 amino acids. In germline, CDR1 is GTSNPN, CDR2 SVGIG (reference sequence). The germline V and J ends were trimmed by 2 bases and 7 bases, with 24 bases remaining between them. The DNA for the CDR3 is TGTGCCTGGAGTCATTCGACCGGGTCCAAAACGAGGCAGCCCCAGCATTTT. Protein sequence: CAWSHSTGSKTRQPQHF.

The V gene is TRBV14, the J gene TRBJ1-2; D uncertain. The ends were cut back, 1 base at V and 3 bases at J, with 6 bases in the middle. The CDR3 extends over 13 amino acids. CDR1 is SGHDN and CDR2 is FVKESK in the germline V gene. CDR3 residues: CASSQGRDYGYTF. In DNA form, the CDR3 reads TGTGCCAGCAGCCAAGGAAGGGACTATGGCTACACCTTC.

The genes are TRBV19 and TRBJ2-2; 12 bases are a match to TRBD2. There are 17 residues in the CDR3. Germline trimming cut 5 bases from V and 0 bases from J; bases unmatched to any gene: 4. The germline V gene encodes CDR1 LNHDA and CDR2 SQIVND (reference sequence). The CDR3 region has the DNA TGTGCCAGTAGTCCGCGACTAGCGGGAGCGAACACCGGGGAGCTGTTTTTT. It yields the protein CASSPRLAGANTGELFF.

This clone appeared a single time. This chain links TRBV19 with TRBJ1-2, with 7 bases lining up with TRBD1. V dropped 7 bases and J dropped 2; count of bases not matched to a gene: 4. The CDR3 contains 13 residues. The germline gives CDR1 LNHDA, CDR2 SQIVND (reference sequence). The CDR3 bases are TGTGCCAGTACCAAGACAGGGAACTATGGCTACACCTTC. Residues: CASTKTGNYGYTF.

V and J are TRBV18 and TRBJ2-7; D is ambiguous. Between the trimmed V and J ends, which lost 2 bases and 1 base, there was a span of 6 bases. Germline V gene sequence: CDR1 KGHSH, CDR2 LQKENI. The CDR3 is 13 residues long. Here the CDR3 reads CASSPNLSYEQYF. The CDR3 DNA reads TGTGCCAGCTCACCAAACCTGTCCTACGAGCAGTACTTC. Full variable domain (missing parts from reference TRBV18 and TRBJ2-7): NAGVMQNPRHLVRRRGQEARLRCSPMKGHSHVYWYRQLPEEGLKFMVYLQKENIIDESGMPKERFSAEFPKEGPSILRIQQVVRGDSAAYFCASSPNLSYEQYFGPGTRLTVT.

The rearrangement joins TRBV7-9 to TRBJ2-3, with D perhaps matching TRBD1 or TRBD2 (5 bases each). Germline lookup yields CDR1 SEHNR and CDR2 FQNEAQ (reference sequence). V was clipped by 4 bases and J by 2 bases, with 13 bases between them. The CDR3 runs to 15 residues. In DNA form, the CDR3 reads TGTGCCAGCAGCTCGATCCGGGACCTCACAGATACGCAGTATTTT. Translating gives CASSSIRDLTDTQYF.

This chain links TRBV10-1 with TRBJ2-7; 8 bases map to TRBD1. The J segment lost 4 bases and the V segment lost 6 bases, leaving 8 bases of the junction unmatched. The CDR3 totals 14 residues. In germline, CDR1 is WNHNN, CDR2 SYGVQD (reference sequence). CDR3 nucleotides: TGCGCCAGCAGACCTGGCGGACAGGGATACGAGCAGTACTTC. Amino acids: CASRPGGQGYEQYF.

This clone was seen more than once but under ten times. The gene calls are TRBV28 and TRBJ1-4; no firm D call. CDR1 is MDHEN, CDR2 SYDVKM, per germline. Between the trimmed V and J ends, which lost 7 bases and 11 bases, there was a span of 14 bases. The CDR3 runs to 12 residues. This chain's CDR3 is CASKELTEKLFF. Written as DNA, the CDR3 is TGTGCCAGCAAGGAACTGACTGAGAAACTGTTTTTT.

The rearrangement links TRBV10-3 to TRBJ2-5, with 7 bases lining up with TRBD1. V was pared by 4 bases and J by 5 bases, with 4 bases of the junction left unmatched. The CDR3 length is 13 residues. Germline CDR1 is ENHRY and CDR2 is SYGVKD. CDR3 region: CAISVDRVETQYF. The CDR3 DNA sequence: TGTGCCATCAGTGTAGACAGGGTGGAGACCCAGTACTTC.

The chain joins TRBV10-3 to TRBJ2-2; maybe TRBD2 (6 bases). V lost 11 bases to trimming and J lost 0 bases, with 16 bases between them. CDR1 and CDR2 from the germline V gene are ENHRY and SYGVKD. The CDR3 has 15 amino acids. The DNA of the CDR3 is TGTGCCTCGAAGTTAGCGGCTTCGAACACCGGGGAGCTGTTTTTT. It specifies CASKLAASNTGELFF.

The V gene is TRBV7-7, the J gene TRBJ2-1, with D unresolved. The CDR3 sequence is 13 residues long. The germline V gene has CDR1 SSHAT and CDR2 FNYEAQ (reference sequence). V lost 3 bases and J lost 6, with 9 bases in between. Written as DNA, the CDR3 is TGTGCCAGCAGCTTGGGCAGTTCCAATGAGCAGTTCTTC. It translates to CASSLGSSNEQFF.